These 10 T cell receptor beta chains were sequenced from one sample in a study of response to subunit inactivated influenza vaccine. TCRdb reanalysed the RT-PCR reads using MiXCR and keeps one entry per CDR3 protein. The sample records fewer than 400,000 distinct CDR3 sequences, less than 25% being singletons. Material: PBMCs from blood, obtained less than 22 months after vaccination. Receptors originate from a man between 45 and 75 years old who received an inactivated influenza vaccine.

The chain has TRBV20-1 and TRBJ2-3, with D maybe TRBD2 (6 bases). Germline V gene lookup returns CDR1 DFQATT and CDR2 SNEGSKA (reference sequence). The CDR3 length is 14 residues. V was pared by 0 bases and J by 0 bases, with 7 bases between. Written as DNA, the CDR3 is TGCAGTGCTAGAGAGGGGACTAGCACAGATACGCAGTATTTT. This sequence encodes CSAREGTSTDTQYF.

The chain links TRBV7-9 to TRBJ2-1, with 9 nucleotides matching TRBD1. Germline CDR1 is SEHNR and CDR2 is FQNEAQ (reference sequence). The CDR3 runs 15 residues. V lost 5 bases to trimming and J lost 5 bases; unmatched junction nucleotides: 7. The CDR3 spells CASSTNRGPNNEQFF. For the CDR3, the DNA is TGTGCCAGCAGCACTAACAGGGGGCCAAACAATGAGCAGTTCTTC.

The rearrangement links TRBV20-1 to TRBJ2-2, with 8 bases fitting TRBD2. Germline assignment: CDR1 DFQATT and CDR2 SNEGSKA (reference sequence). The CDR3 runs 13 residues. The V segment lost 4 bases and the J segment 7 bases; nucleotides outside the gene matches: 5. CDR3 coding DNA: TGCAGTGCTAAAAGACTAGCGAGCGGGGAGCTGTTTTTT. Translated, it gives CSAKRLASGELFF.

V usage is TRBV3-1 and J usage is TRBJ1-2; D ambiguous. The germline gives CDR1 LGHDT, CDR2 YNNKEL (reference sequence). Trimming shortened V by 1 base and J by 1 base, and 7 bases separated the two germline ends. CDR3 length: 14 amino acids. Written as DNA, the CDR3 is TGTGCCAGCAGCCAAGCGTACGATAACTATGGCTACACCTTC. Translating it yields CASSQAYDNYGYTF.

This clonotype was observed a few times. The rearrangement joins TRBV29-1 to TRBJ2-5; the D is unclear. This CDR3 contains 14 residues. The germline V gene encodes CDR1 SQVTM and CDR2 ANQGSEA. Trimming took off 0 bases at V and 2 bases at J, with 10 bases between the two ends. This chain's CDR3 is CSVEEVIRQETQYF. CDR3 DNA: TGCAGCGTTGAAGAAGTAATCAGACAAGAGACCCAGTACTTC.

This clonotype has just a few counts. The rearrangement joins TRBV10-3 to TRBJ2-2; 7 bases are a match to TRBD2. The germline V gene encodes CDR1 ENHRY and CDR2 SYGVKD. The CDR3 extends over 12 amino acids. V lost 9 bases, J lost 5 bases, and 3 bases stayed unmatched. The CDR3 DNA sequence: TGTGCCATTTGGGGGGGAACCGGGGAGCTGTTTTTT. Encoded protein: CAIWGGTGELFF.

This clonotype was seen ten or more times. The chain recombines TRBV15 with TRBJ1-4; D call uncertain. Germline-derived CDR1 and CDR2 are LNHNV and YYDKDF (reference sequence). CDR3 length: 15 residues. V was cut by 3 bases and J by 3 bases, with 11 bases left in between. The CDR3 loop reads CATSREKVSNEKLFF. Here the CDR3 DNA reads TGTGCCACCAGCAGGGAAAAGGTGTCTAATGAAAAACTGTTTTTT.

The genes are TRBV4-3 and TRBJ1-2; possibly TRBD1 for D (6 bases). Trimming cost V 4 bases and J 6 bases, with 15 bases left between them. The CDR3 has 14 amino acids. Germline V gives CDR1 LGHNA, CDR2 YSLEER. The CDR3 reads CASSRTGGRDGYTF. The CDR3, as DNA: TGCGCCAGCAGCCGTACTGGGGGCAGGGATGGCTACACCTTC.

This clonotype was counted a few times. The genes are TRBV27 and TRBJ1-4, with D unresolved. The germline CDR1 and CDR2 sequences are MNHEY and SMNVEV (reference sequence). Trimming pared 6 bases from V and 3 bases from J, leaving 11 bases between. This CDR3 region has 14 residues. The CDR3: CASSPQRSNEKLFF. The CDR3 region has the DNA TGTGCCAGCAGCCCCCAGCGGTCTAATGAAAAACTGTTTTTT.

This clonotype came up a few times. CDR3 residues: CASSLLRSEQFF. CDR3 coding DNA: TGTGCCAGCAGCTTATTAAGGTCTGAGCAGTTCTTC. V gene TRBV7-6 combines with J gene TRBJ2-1; D is unresolved. CDR1 SGHVS and CDR2 FNYEAQ come from the germline V gene. The ends were cut back, 2 bases at V and 9 bases at J, with 8 bases in the middle. The CDR3 spans 12 residues.